The clone carrying this TCR beta chain came up a few times. The sample comes from a study of T cells after yellow fever vaccination. The germline V gene encodes CDR1 MNHEY and CDR2 SVGAGI. V dropped 2 bases and J dropped 3 bases, with 10 bases sitting between them. CDR3 length equals 15 residues. MiXCR, applied by TCRdb to the 5' RACE reads, yields one record per CDR3 protein. The repertoire holds hundreds of thousands of distinct CDR3 sequences, with roughly 20% as singletons. Sequences were derived from PBMCs, sampled before the yellow fever booster vaccination. This clonotype originated in a man between 18 and 29 years old who received the YFV17D yellow fever vaccine. The chain recombines TRBV6-5 with TRBJ2-2; the D is unclear. The CDR3 region has the DNA TGTGCCAGCAGTTACACCTCGATGGACACCGGGGAGCTGTTTTTT. It specifies CASSYTSMDTGELFF.